What follows describes a single T cell receptor (beta chain). The antigen is undetermined. The study ran its PCR with 60 Vbeta and 13 Jbeta primers. TCRdb's copy holds only in-frame clones and misses some; the assay was immunoSEQ multiplex PCR. The sample yields under 200,000 clones, roughly 88% seen once. The sample originates from a study of cytomegalovirus exposure and HLA in healthy donors. Findings of the study overall: A prior analysis recorded that most TCR beta V segments were productive about 90% or about 30% of the time. Rates of TCR association differed by HLA locus in a later analysis, with DRB1 highest and HLA-C lowest. TCR beta sequences reportedly predicted most subjects' HLA-A and HLA-B alleles accurately.

CDR3 length equals 17 residues. V dropped 5 bases and J dropped 1; count of bases not matched to a gene: 5. Germline CDR1 is SGHAT and CDR2 is FQNNGV. This chain uses TRBV11-2 with TRBJ2-1, with 13 positions matching TRBD2. The source is a man aged 45 to 65 in good health and CMV-seropositive. Material for sequencing was PBMCs. In nucleotides, the CDR3 is TGTGCCAGCAGCCCCGGGGGACTAGCGGGATCCTACAATGAGCAGTTCTTC. This translates into CASSPGGLAGSYNEQFF.